This T cell receptor (beta chain) is drawn from a study of patients and donors after allogeneic stem cell transplantation. In TCRdb, the RT-PCR reads were re-called with MiXCR into one record per CDR3 protein. The sample holds approximately 160,000 distinct CDR3 sequences; nearly 25% are singletons and the top ten take roughly a quarter. CDR3 length: 19 amino acids. Germline assignment: CDR1 DFQATT and CDR2 SNEGSKA (reference sequence). Trimming cost V 4 bases and J 0 bases; bases outside gene matches: 17. This clonotype turned up a few times. The sequenced sample was blood, either unsorted or a sorted T cell fraction (not recorded which). The chain has TRBV20-1 and TRBJ2-1; 8 nucleotides match TRBD2. This clonotype originated in a human donor who was either an allogeneic HSCT recipient or a stem cell or donor lymphocyte infusion donor (not recorded which). It is not recorded whose cells these are; they may come from a transplant donor. CDR3 protein: CSANPAGGTFLDSYNEQFF. Written as DNA, the CDR3 is TGCAGTGCTAACCCGGCGGGGGGAACCTTCCTAGACTCCTACAATGAGCAGTTCTTC.